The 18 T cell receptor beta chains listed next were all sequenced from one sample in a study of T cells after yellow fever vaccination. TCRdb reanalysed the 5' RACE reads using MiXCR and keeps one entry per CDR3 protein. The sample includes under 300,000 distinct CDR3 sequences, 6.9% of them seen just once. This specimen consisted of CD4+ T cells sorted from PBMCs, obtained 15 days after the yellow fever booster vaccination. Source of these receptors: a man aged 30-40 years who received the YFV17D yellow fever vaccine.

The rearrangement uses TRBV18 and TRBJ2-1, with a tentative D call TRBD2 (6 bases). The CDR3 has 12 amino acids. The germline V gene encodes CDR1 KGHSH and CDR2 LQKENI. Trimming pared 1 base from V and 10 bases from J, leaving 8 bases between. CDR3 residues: CASSPRREEQFF. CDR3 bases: TGTGCCAGCTCACCACGACGGGAGGAGCAGTTCTTC.

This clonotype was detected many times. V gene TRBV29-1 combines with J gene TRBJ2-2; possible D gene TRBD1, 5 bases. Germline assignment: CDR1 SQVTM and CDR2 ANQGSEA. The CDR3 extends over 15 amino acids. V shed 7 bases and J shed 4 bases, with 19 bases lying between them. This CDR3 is CSGRIPGHPTGELFF. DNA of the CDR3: TGCAGCGGGCGTATTCCAGGGCACCCCACCGGGGAGCTGTTTTTT.

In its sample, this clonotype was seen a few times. The CDR3, as DNA: TGCAGCGGTTTGGGAGGAACTAATGAAAAACTGTTTTTT. Translated, it gives CSGLGGTNEKLFF. This chain uses TRBV29-1 with TRBJ1-4, with D uncertain. Trimming took 7 bases from V and 1 from J, leaving 10 bases between them. The CDR3 is 13 amino acids. Germline lookup yields CDR1 SQVTM and CDR2 ANQGSEA.

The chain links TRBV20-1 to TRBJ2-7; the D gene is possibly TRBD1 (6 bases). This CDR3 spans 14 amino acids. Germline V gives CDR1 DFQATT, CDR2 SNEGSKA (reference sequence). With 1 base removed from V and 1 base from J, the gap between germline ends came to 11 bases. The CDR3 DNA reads TGCAGTGCTAGAGTACCTCAGGGGTCCTACGAGCAGTACTTC. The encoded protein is CSARVPQGSYEQYF.

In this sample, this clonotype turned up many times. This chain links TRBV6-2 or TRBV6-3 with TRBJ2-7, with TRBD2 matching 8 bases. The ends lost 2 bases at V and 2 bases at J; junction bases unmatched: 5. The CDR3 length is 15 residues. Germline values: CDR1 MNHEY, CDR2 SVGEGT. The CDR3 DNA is TGTGCCAGCAGTTACGGGCGGGGGGTTACCTACGAGCAGTACTTC. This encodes CASSYGRGVTYEQYF.

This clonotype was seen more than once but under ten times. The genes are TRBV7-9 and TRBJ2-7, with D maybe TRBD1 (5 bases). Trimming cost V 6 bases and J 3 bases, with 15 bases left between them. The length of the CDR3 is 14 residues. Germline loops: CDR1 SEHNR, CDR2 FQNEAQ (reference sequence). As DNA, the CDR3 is TGTGCCAGCAGGGATCGTGCTGACAGCTACGAGCAGTACTTC. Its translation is CASRDRADSYEQYF.

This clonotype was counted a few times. The CDR3: CASSQEPGLRAEAFF. As DNA, the CDR3 is TGCGCCAGCAGCCAAGAGCCCGGGTTAAGGGCTGAAGCTTTCTTT. This chain uses TRBV4-3 with TRBJ1-1; no firm D call. The ends were cut back, 0 bases at V and 6 bases at J, with 14 bases in the middle. Germline loops: CDR1 LGHNA, CDR2 YSLEER. The CDR3 covers 15 residues.

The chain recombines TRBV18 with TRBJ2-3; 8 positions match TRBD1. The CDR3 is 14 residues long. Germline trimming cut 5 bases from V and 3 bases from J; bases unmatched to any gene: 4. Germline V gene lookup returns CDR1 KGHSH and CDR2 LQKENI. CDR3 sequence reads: CASSTGGKTDTQYF. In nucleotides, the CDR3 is TGTGCCAGCTCAACAGGGGGGAAGACAGATACGCAGTATTTT.

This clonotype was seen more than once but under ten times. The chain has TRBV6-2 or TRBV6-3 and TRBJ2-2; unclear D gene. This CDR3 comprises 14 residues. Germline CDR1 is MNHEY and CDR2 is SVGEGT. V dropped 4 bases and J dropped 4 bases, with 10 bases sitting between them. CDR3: CASSSRPSTGELFF. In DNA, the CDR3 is TGTGCCAGCAGTTCCCGACCCAGCACCGGGGAGCTGTTTTTT.

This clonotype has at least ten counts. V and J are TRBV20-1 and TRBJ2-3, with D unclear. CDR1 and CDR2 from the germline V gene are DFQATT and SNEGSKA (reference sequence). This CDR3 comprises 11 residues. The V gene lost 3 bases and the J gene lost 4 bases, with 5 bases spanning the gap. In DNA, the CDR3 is TGCAGTGCTAGCAGCGCAGATACGCAGTATTTT. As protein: CSASSADTQYF.

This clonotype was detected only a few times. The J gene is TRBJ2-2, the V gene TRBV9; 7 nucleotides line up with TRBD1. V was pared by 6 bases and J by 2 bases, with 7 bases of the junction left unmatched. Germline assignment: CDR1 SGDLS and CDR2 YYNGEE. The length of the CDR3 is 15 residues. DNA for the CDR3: TGTGCCAGCACCACCGGGACAGTTAACACCGGGGAGCTGTTTTTT. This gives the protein CASTTGTVNTGELFF.

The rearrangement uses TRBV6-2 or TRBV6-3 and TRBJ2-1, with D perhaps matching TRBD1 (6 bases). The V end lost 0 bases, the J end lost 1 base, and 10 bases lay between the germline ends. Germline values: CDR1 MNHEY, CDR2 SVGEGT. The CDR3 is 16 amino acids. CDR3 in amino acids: CASSYSFRGSYNEQFF. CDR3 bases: TGTGCCAGCAGTTACTCCTTCAGGGGTTCCTACAATGAGCAGTTCTTC.

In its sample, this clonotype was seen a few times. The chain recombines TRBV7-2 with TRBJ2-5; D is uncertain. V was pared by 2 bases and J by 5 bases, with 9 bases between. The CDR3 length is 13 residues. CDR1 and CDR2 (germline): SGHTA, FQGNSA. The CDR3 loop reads CASSLPSLETQYF. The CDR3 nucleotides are TGTGCCAGCAGCTTACCTTCTTTGGAGACCCAGTACTTC.

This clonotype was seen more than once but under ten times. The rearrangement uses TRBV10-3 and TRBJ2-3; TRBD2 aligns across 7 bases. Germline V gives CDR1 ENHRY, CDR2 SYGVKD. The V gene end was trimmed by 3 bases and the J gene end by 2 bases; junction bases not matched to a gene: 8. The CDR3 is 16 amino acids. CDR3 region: CAISEYQRGTTDTQYF. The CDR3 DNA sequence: TGTGCCATCAGTGAATACCAGCGGGGCACCACAGATACGCAGTATTTT.

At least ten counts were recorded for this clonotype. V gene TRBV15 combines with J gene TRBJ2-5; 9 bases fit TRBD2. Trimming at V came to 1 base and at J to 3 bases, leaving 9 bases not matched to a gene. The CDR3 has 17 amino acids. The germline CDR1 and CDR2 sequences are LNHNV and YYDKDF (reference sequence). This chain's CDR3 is CATSRGLIAGAEETQYF. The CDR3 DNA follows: TGTGCCACCAGCAGAGGTTTAATAGCGGGGGCCGAAGAGACCCAGTACTTC.

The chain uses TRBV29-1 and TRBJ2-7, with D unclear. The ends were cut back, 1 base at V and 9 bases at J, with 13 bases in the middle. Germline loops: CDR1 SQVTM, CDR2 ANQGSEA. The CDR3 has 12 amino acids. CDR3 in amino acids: CSVEGRNLVQYF. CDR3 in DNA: TGCAGCGTTGAAGGCCGAAACTTGGTGCAGTACTTC.

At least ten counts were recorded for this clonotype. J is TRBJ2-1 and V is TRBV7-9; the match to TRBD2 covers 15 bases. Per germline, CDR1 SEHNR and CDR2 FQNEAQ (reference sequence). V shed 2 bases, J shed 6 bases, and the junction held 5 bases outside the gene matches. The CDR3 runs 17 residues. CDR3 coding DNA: TGTGCCAGCAGCTTATCGGGGGGACTAGCGGGAGGCAATGAGCAGTTCTTC. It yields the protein CASSLSGGLAGGNEQFF.

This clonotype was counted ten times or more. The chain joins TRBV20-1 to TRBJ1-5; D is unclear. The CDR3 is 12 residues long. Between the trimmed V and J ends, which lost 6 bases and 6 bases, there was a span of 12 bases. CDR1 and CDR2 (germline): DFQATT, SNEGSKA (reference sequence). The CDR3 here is CSAVGVGQPQHF. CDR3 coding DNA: TGCAGTGCAGTCGGGGTGGGTCAGCCCCAGCATTTT.